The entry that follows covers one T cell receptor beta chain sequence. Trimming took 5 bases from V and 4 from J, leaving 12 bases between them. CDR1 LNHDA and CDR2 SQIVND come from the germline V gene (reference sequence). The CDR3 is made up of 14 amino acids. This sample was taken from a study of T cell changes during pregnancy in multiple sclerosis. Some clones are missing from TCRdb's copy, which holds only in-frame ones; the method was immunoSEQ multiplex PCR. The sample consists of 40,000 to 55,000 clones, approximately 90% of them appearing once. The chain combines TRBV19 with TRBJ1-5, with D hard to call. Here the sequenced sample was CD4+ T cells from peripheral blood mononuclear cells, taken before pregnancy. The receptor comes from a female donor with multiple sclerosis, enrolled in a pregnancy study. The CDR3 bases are TGTGCCAGTAGTTTGACAAGACAAAATCAGCCCCAGCATTTT. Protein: CASSLTRQNQPQHF.